The 23 T cell receptor beta chains presented below share a single source sample, sequenced in a study of beta chain features in type 1 diabetes. Broader study findings: Type 1 diabetes patients had TCRB CDR3s that were shorter (moderately but significantly so) in all four CD4+ subsets.

The antigens for these receptors are not known. cDNA synthesis used the whole RNA isolate, giving expressed TCRB sequences. Here immunoSEQ multiplex PCR was the method, and the copy in TCRdb shows in-frame clones only, minus some. The sample yields under 350,000 clones, about 23% seen once. The sequenced sample was naive CD4+ T cells from blood. These TCRs come from a woman in her 30s with type 1 diabetes.

This clone was seen only a few times. This sequence joins TRBV19 and TRBJ2-1; maybe TRBD1 (6 bases). This CDR3 contains 16 residues. Germline CDR1 is LNHDA and CDR2 is SQIVND (reference sequence). Trimming stripped 6 bases from V and 5 bases from J, with 20 bases between. Here the CDR3 DNA reads TGTGCCAGTAGCAAGCAAGCAGGGGATACGAACAATGAGCAGTTCTTC. This sequence encodes CASSKQAGDTNNEQFF.

V is TRBV23-1 and J is TRBJ2-5; 10 bases line up with TRBD2. TRBV23-1 is sorted into the ORF group, with uncertain function. CDR3 length: 16 residues. Unmatched junction bases numbered 8, after V lost 6 bases and J lost 1 base. The CDR3: CASRDTLAGAQETQYF. As DNA, the CDR3 is TGCGCCAGCAGGGACACTCTAGCGGGAGCCCAAGAGACCCAGTACTTC.

This clone was picked up a small number of times. V is TRBV2 and J is TRBJ2-1, with TRBD2 identical over 9 bases. This CDR3 comprises 13 residues. The germline V gene has CDR1 SNHLY and CDR2 FYNNEI. Unmatched junction bases numbered 0, after V lost 5 bases and J lost 4 bases. CDR3 protein: CASSSGGYNEQFF. CDR3 DNA sequence: TGTGCCAGCAGTAGCGGGGGGTACAATGAGCAGTTCTTC.

This clone was seen only a few times. V is TRBV10-3 and J is TRBJ2-5, with D possibly TRBD1 on 5 matching bases. Trimming left V 3 bases short and J 1 base short, with 18 bases between. Germline V lookup: CDR1 ENHRY, CDR2 SYGVKD. This CDR3 is built from 17 residues. CDR3 loop: CAISEGVGYVSQETQYF. The CDR3 bases are TGTGCCATCAGTGAAGGGGTCGGGTACGTGTCCCAAGAGACCCAGTACTTC.

The chain links TRBV29-1 to TRBJ1-2; 8 bases line up with TRBD1. Germline V gene data show CDR1 as SQVTM and CDR2 as ANQGSEA. The length of the CDR3 is 12 residues. The V segment lost 2 bases and the J segment 7 bases; nucleotides outside the gene matches: 3. The CDR3 nucleotides read TGCAGCGTTGAAAAAGGACAGGGTGGCTACACCTTC. The encoded protein is CSVEKGQGGYTF.

Here the CDR3 DNA reads TGTGCCAGTACTCCGACAGGCGGTGGTCAGCCCCAGCATTTT. Translating gives CASTPTGGGQPQHF. This sequence joins TRBV19 and TRBJ1-5, with a weak D call TRBD1 (6 bases). CDR3 length: 14 residues. Per the germline V gene, CDR1 is LNHDA and CDR2 is SQIVND (reference sequence). Trimming shortened V by 7 bases and J by 6 bases, and 16 bases separated the two germline ends.

In its sample, this clone was seen a few times. The rearrangement links TRBV5-1 to TRBJ2-1; D might be TRBD1 (6 bases). The CDR3 totals 14 residues. V was trimmed by 7 bases and J by 7 bases, leaving 18 bases between them. CDR1 is SGHRS, CDR2 YFSETQ, per germline. Here the CDR3 DNA reads TGCGCCAGCTTTATCCAGGGGCGAGGGAATGAGCAGTTCTTC. Amino acids: CASFIQGRGNEQFF.

This rearrangement joins TRBV19 to TRBJ2-7, with 9 nucleotides matching TRBD2. V dropped 5 bases and J dropped 3; count of bases not matched to a gene: 11. Germline V gene lookup returns CDR1 LNHDA and CDR2 SQIVND (reference sequence). The CDR3 is 16 residues long. The CDR3 reads CASSRGLAGGYYEQYF. The DNA for the CDR3 is TGTGCCAGTAGTCGGGGTTTGGCGGGAGGGTACTACGAGCAGTACTTC.

The V and J genes are TRBV7-3 and TRBJ1-1, with D possibly being TRBD1 (6 bases). CDR3 size: 14 residues. The ends were cut back, 2 bases at V and 0 bases at J, with 7 bases in the middle. The germline CDR1 and CDR2 sequences are SGHTA and FQGTGA. DNA for the CDR3: TGTGCCAGCAGCTTACAGGGGCTGAACACTGAAGCTTTCTTT. Translating it yields CASSLQGLNTEAFF. Full variable domain (rest looked up from reference TRBV7-3 and TRBJ1-1): GAGVSQTPSNKVTEKGKYVELRCDPISGHTALYWYRQSLGQGPEFLIYFQGTGAADDSGLPNDRFFAVRPEGSVSTLKIQRTERGDSAVYLCASSLQGLNTEAFFGQGTRLTVV.

In its sample, this clone was seen a few times. The CDR3 coding sequence is TGTGCCATCATGACTAGCGGGAATGAGCAGTTCTTC. Amino acid sequence: CAIMTSGNEQFF. The chain recombines TRBV10-3 with TRBJ2-1, with 10 bases aligning to TRBD2. The CDR3 length is 12 residues. Germline values: CDR1 ENHRY, CDR2 SYGVKD. V shed 7 bases, J shed 7 bases, and the junction held 1 base outside the gene matches.

The chain is built from TRBV11-2 and TRBJ2-3, with 7 bases matching TRBD1. This CDR3 is built from 14 residues. Germline V lookup: CDR1 SGHAT, CDR2 FQNNGV. Germline trimming cut 8 bases from V and 1 base from J; bases unmatched to any gene: 6. This chain's CDR3 is CASRGGMGTDTQYF. As DNA, the CDR3 is TGTGCCAGCCGAGGGGGCATGGGCACAGATACGCAGTATTTT.

Concerning this clone: The same CDR3 also results from other DNA sequences found in this sample. V is TRBV15 and J is TRBJ1-4; D is unresolved. CDR1 is LNHNV, CDR2 YYDKDF, per germline (reference sequence). The CDR3 is 13 amino acids. Trimming took 0 bases from V and 8 from J, leaving 7 bases between them. The CDR3 DNA sequence: TGTGCCACCAGCAGAGATCGCGGGGAAAAACTGTTTTTT. Its translation is CATSRDRGEKLFF.

The table lists this clone with a count of one. V gene TRBV15 combines with J gene TRBJ1-1; perhaps TRBD1 as D (6 bases). The germline V and J ends were trimmed by 3 bases and 2 bases, with 10 bases remaining between them. CDR3 length: 14 residues. Germline V CDR1 and CDR2: LNHNV, YYDKDF (reference sequence). As DNA, the CDR3 is TGTGCCACCAGCAGGGGGGGGCTAAACACTGAAGCTTTCTTT. Translated: CATSRGGLNTEAFF.

This rearrangement joins TRBV4-1 to TRBJ2-1; 9 nucleotides match TRBD2. This CDR3 contains 18 residues. The J segment lost 7 bases and the V segment lost 0 bases, leaving 13 bases of the junction unmatched. Germline lookup yields CDR1 MGHRA and CDR2 YSYEKL. As DNA, the CDR3 is TGCGCCAGCAGCCAAGATAGGTCGGTAGCGGGAGTTGATAATGAGCAGTTCTTC. Encoded protein: CASSQDRSVAGVDNEQFF.

The chain joins TRBV10-3 to TRBJ1-5, with D possibly being TRBD1 (6 bases). This CDR3 spans 14 amino acids. V lost 6 bases and J 7 bases, leaving 16 bases between the germline ends. Looked up from germline, CDR1 is ENHRY and CDR2 is SYGVKD. DNA of the CDR3: TGTGCCATCAGCTCTTCCACAGGGACCCAGCCCCAGCATTTT. This encodes CAISSSTGTQPQHF.

This clone has just a few counts. This chain connects TRBV28 to TRBJ2-1; D uncertain. The CDR3 has 15 residues. Trimming shortened V by 5 bases and J by 0 bases, and 11 bases separated the two germline ends. Germline V gives CDR1 MDHEN, CDR2 SYDVKM. The CDR3 bases are TGTGCCAGCAGTGGCCTAGTGAACTCCTACAATGAGCAGTTCTTC. This sequence encodes CASSGLVNSYNEQFF. Together with reference TRBV28 and TRBJ2-1, the CDR3 gives the full variable domain: DVKVTQSSRYLVKRTGEKVFLECVQDMDHENMFWYRQDPGLGLRLIYFSYDVKMKEKGDIPEGYSVSREKKERFSLILESASTNQTSMYLCASSGLVNSYNEQFFGPGTRLTVL.

The V and J genes are TRBV4-1 and TRBJ2-7, with 7 bases aligning to TRBD1. There are 16 residues in the CDR3. From germline, CDR1 is MGHRA and CDR2 YSYEKL. V dropped 4 bases and J dropped 4; count of bases not matched to a gene: 13. In DNA form, the CDR3 reads TGCGCCAGCAGCCCAAGTGAAGGCCAGGGGGTTTACGAGCAGTACTTC. This encodes CASSPSEGQGVYEQYF.

This clone was recorded a few times. J is TRBJ1-5 and V is TRBV28; no definite D call. V dropped 3 bases and J dropped 5 bases, with 8 bases sitting between them. Germline-derived CDR1 and CDR2 are MDHEN and SYDVKM. The CDR3 consists of 13 residues. The CDR3 bases are TGTGCCAGCAGTTTGAGGGTCGATCAGCCCCAGCATTTT. It encodes CASSLRVDQPQHF.

V gene TRBV7-2 combines with J gene TRBJ2-7, with D tentatively TRBD2 (6 bases). The CDR3 is made up of 15 amino acids. The germline V gene encodes CDR1 SGHTA and CDR2 FQGNSA. V was trimmed by 0 bases and J by 3 bases, leaving 12 bases between them. DNA of the CDR3: TGTGCCAGCAGCTTAGCGGTCGATAGCGGCTACGAGCAGTACTTC. This codes for CASSLAVDSGYEQYF. The entire variable domain, with the rest obtained from reference TRBV7-2 and TRBJ2-7, is as follows: GAGVSQSPSNKVTEKGKDVELRCDPISGHTALYWYRQSLGQGLEFLIYFQGNSAPDKSGLPSDRFSAERTGGSVSTLTIQRTQQEDSAVYLCASSLAVDSGYEQYFGPGTRLTVT.

The chain combines TRBV5-1 with TRBJ2-1; 11 bases map to TRBD2. Germline lookup yields CDR1 SGHRS and CDR2 YFSETQ. This CDR3 spans 16 amino acids. V was pared by 3 bases and J by 7 bases, with 9 bases of the junction left unmatched. Here the CDR3 reads CASSSLAGGPSNEQFF. For the CDR3, the DNA is TGCGCCAGCAGCTCCTTAGCGGGAGGGCCTAGTAATGAGCAGTTCTTC.

The chain links TRBV9 to TRBJ1-2; 7 nucleotides align to TRBD1. The CDR3 totals 15 residues. The junction had 2 bases not matched to a gene; V was cut back by 0 bases and J by 0 bases. CDR1 and CDR2 (germline): SGDLS, YYNGEE. The CDR3 DNA follows: TGTGCCAGCAGCGTAGACGGGACAGCTAACTATGGCTACACCTTC. It is translated as CASSVDGTANYGYTF.

The CDR3 spells CAWKGSDRGYGYTF. In nucleotides, the CDR3 is TGTGCCTGGAAGGGATCAGACAGGGGCTATGGCTACACCTTC. The J gene is TRBJ1-2, the V gene TRBV30, with 8 bases aligning to TRBD1. In germline, CDR1 is GTSNPN, CDR2 SVGIG (reference sequence). J lost 4 bases, V lost 4 bases, and 8 bases had no gene match. The CDR3 is made up of 14 amino acids.

This clone has only a few counts. The rearrangement joins TRBV5-1 to TRBJ2-3; 12 bases match TRBD2. CDR3 length: 17 residues. V lost 4 bases and J lost 3; bases outside the gene matches: 9. The germline V gene has CDR1 SGHRS and CDR2 YFSETQ. The CDR3 region is CASSEGLAGSATDTQYF. The CDR3 nucleotides are TGCGCCAGCAGCGAAGGACTAGCGGGATCGGCAACAGATACGCAGTATTTT.